The next 27 T cell receptor beta chains were all read from a single sample in a study of T-cell reconstitution after alpha-beta-depleted transplantation in children. Unique molecular identifiers tagged the TCRbeta library. One entry per CDR3 protein, called by TCRdb with MiXCR from the PCR reads. This repertoire shows hundreds of thousands of distinct CDR3 sequences, around 25% found once; its top ten account for 2.6%. This specimen was PBMCs, taken before TCRalphabeta/CD19-depleted stem cell transplant. Every receptor here comes from a girl between 2 and 10 years old with Fanconi anemia, due to receive a stem cell transplant.

This clonotype came up many times. The genes are TRBV12-3 or TRBV12-4 and TRBJ2-7; D may be TRBD2 (7 bases). V lost 3 bases to trimming and J lost 3 bases, with 15 bases between them. This CDR3 comprises 15 residues. CDR3 in amino acids: CASSFRGGGLYEQYF. In DNA, the CDR3 is TGTGCCAGCAGTTTTAGAGGGGGGGGCCTCTACGAGCAGTACTTC.

In this sample, this clonotype turned up many times. J is TRBJ2-1 and V is TRBV29-1; tentative D call: TRBD2 (5 bases). CDR3 length equals 16 residues. With 0 bases removed from V and 0 bases from J, the gap between germline ends came to 12 bases. Germline values: CDR1 SQVTM, CDR2 ANQGSEA. Written as DNA, the CDR3 is TGCAGCGTTGAAGATCAATTGGGGAGCTCCTACAATGAGCAGTTCTTC. The encoded protein is CSVEDQLGSSYNEQFF.

This clonotype showed up just a few times. The genes are TRBV29-1 and TRBJ2-7; D is uncertain. CDR3 size: 12 residues. The V end was cut by 5 bases, the J end by 0 bases, with 8 bases between. Germline lookup yields CDR1 SQVTM and CDR2 ANQGSEA. DNA for the CDR3: TGCAGCGTTCAGGTGGGCTCCTACGAGCAGTACTTC. Translating it yields CSVQVGSYEQYF.

The genes are TRBV6-5 and TRBJ1-2; no clear D gene. CDR3 length: 14 amino acids. In germline, CDR1 is MNHEY, CDR2 SVGAGI. With 0 bases removed from V and 5 bases from J, the gap between germline ends came to 10 bases. The CDR3 spells CASSYSHSVYGYTF. In nucleotides, the CDR3 is TGTGCCAGCAGTTACTCTCACAGTGTATATGGCTACACCTTC.

This clonotype was seen repeatedly, ten times or more. The genes are TRBV27 and TRBJ2-3; 7 nucleotides line up with TRBD1. With V trimmed by 5 bases and J by 5 bases, 13 bases remained unmatched. This CDR3 region has 16 residues. Germline V CDR1 and CDR2: MNHEY, SMNVEV (reference sequence). DNA of the CDR3: TGTGCCAGCAGTCCCGCCCACAGGGGCTGGGGAGATACGCAGTATTTT. As protein: CASSPAHRGWGDTQYF.

This clonotype was seen a handful of times. The chain links TRBV7-3 to TRBJ2-1, with D possibly TRBD1 on 5 matching bases. V gave up 5 bases and J gave up 1 base, with 12 bases separating them. CDR3 length: 15 amino acids. The V gene's germline CDR1 is SGHTA and CDR2 FQGTGA. Here the CDR3 DNA reads TGTGCCAGCAGCATCGACAGCTATTCCTACAATGAGCAGTTCTTC. Its translation is CASSIDSYSYNEQFF.

This clonotype has ten or more counts. This chain links TRBV4-2 with TRBJ1-1, with D perhaps TRBD1 (6 bases). Trimming removed 8 bases from V and 8 bases from J, with 21 bases in between. Per the germline V gene, CDR1 is LGHNA and CDR2 is YNFKEQ. The CDR3 contains 14 residues. The CDR3 spells CASDGTREAGEAFF. The CDR3 DNA sequence: TGTGCCAGCGATGGGACAAGGGAGGCGGGGGAAGCTTTCTTT.

This clonotype was detected a few times. The chain couples TRBV5-1 to TRBJ2-7, with no clear D. The CDR3 is made up of 13 amino acids. Trimming pared 2 bases from V and 4 bases from J, leaving 10 bases between. Germline assignment: CDR1 SGHRS and CDR2 YFSETQ. The CDR3 reads CASSLPRLYEQYF. As DNA, the CDR3 is TGCGCCAGCAGCTTACCCCGACTTTACGAGCAGTACTTC.

The chain carries TRBV6-1 and TRBJ2-1, with 8 bases that match TRBD2. Trimming took 7 bases from V and 4 from J; bases not matched to a gene: 12. Germline CDR1 is MNHNS and CDR2 is SASEGT. This CDR3 comprises 16 residues. CDR3 amino acids: CASTQESGSSYNEQFF. CDR3 in DNA: TGTGCCAGCACCCAGGAGAGCGGGAGTTCTTACAATGAGCAGTTCTTC.

This clonotype was counted between two and nine times. The rearrangement joins TRBV20-1 to TRBJ2-7, with D uncertain. V lost 6 bases and J 3 bases, leaving 12 bases between the germline ends. This CDR3 is built from 12 residues. From germline, CDR1 is DFQATT and CDR2 SNEGSKA (reference sequence). The CDR3 DNA reads TGCAGTGCCAAACAGCGTCTCTACGAGCAGTACTTC. This translates into CSAKQRLYEQYF.

This clonotype was counted between two and nine times. V is TRBV6-5 and J is TRBJ2-1; D is ambiguous. The CDR3 covers 15 residues. In germline, CDR1 is MNHEY, CDR2 SVGAGI. V lost 4 bases to trimming and J lost 0 bases, with 10 bases between them. In DNA, the CDR3 is TGTGCCAGCAGTTGGGCAGGTCCCTCCTACAATGAGCAGTTCTTC. This encodes CASSWAGPSYNEQFF.

This clonotype was found a few times. This sequence joins TRBV5-1 and TRBJ2-1; D is tentatively TRBD1 or TRBD2 (6 bases each). CDR1 is SGHRS, CDR2 YFSETQ, per germline. The CDR3 has 13 amino acids. Trimming removed 0 bases from V and 9 bases from J, with 10 bases in between. As DNA, the CDR3 is TGCGCCAGCAGCTTGGCGGAGGGGGGTGAGCAGTTCTTC. Its translation: CASSLAEGGEQFF. The whole variable domain, filled in from reference TRBV5-1 and TRBJ2-1, reads KAGVTQTPRYLIKTRGQQVTLSCSPISGHRSVSWYQQTPGQGLQFLFEYFSETQRNKGNFPGRFSGRQFSNSRSEMNVSTLELGDSALYLCASSLAEGGEQFFGPGTRLTVL.

In its sample, this clonotype was seen a few times. This chain links TRBV24-1 with TRBJ2-3; 9 nucleotides align to TRBD1. V trimming: 10 bases; J trimming: 3 bases; junction bases outside the gene matches: 10. The CDR3 contains 15 residues. Germline V lookup: CDR1 KGHDR, CDR2 SFDVKD. The CDR3 DNA reads TGTGCCACTAATCCGGGACAGGGAAGGACAGATACGCAGTATTTT. Amino acid sequence: CATNPGQGRTDTQYF.

This clonotype was found many times. The DNA for the CDR3 is TGCAGCGTTGAAGATCGACAGGGCCACATGAACACTGAAGCTTTCTTT. It translates to CSVEDRQGHMNTEAFF. This sequence joins TRBV29-1 and TRBJ1-1, with 7 bases lining up with TRBD1. Trimming cost V 0 bases and J 0 bases; bases outside gene matches: 7. Germline V gene data show CDR1 as SQVTM and CDR2 as ANQGSEA. This CDR3 comprises 16 residues.

This clonotype appeared many times. This chain links TRBV29-1 with TRBJ2-7; D not resolved. V was cut by 4 bases and J by 10 bases, with 5 bases left in between. CDR1 SQVTM and CDR2 ANQGSEA come from the germline V gene. The CDR3 sequence is 8 residues long. CDR3 nucleotide sequence: TGCAGCGTTGGTCCACAGTACTTC. This gives the protein CSVGPQYF.

This clonotype was counted at least ten times. The chain has TRBV29-1 and TRBJ2-6; D is perhaps TRBD1 (5 bases). The ends were cut back, 4 bases at V and 2 bases at J, with 6 bases in the middle. In germline, CDR1 is SQVTM, CDR2 ANQGSEA. CDR3 length: 13 residues. The CDR3 reads CSVGRAGANVLTF. CDR3 in DNA: TGCAGCGTTGGCAGGGCTGGGGCCAACGTCCTGACTTTC.

This clonotype has at least ten counts. V is TRBV20-1 and J is TRBJ2-7; 8 bases align to TRBD2. CDR3 length equals 14 residues. The V segment lost 3 bases and the J segment 2 bases; nucleotides outside the gene matches: 6. Germline loops: CDR1 DFQATT, CDR2 SNEGSKA (reference sequence). CDR3 DNA sequence: TGCAGTGCTAGTGGCGGGGGGACCCCCTACGAGCAGTACTTC. Its protein product is CSASGGGTPYEQYF.

This clonotype was recorded at least ten times. J is TRBJ2-1 and V is TRBV29-1, with 8 bases aligning to TRBD1. Germline V gene data show CDR1 as SQVTM and CDR2 as ANQGSEA. The CDR3 length is 10 residues. With 7 bases clipped from V and 12 bases from J, the junction kept 5 bases outside the gene matches. In DNA form, the CDR3 reads TGCAGCGCTTCCGGGACAGGGCAGTTCTTC. Encoded protein: CSASGTGQFF.

This clonotype was picked up many times. The V and J genes are TRBV20-1 and TRBJ2-3; possible D gene TRBD2, 6 bases. The CDR3 is made up of 14 amino acids. Germline CDR1 is DFQATT and CDR2 is SNEGSKA (reference sequence). Between the trimmed V and J ends, which lost 5 bases and 0 bases, there was a span of 12 bases. This CDR3 reads CSAGPGLSTDTQYF. CDR3 coding DNA: TGCAGTGCTGGTCCGGGACTTAGCACAGATACGCAGTATTTT.

V gene TRBV9 combines with J gene TRBJ2-7, with D possibly matching TRBD1 (5 bases). The V end was cut by 0 bases, the J end by 1 base, with 11 bases between. Germline V gene data show CDR1 as SGDLS and CDR2 as YYNGEE. The CDR3 consists of 15 residues. CDR3 nucleotides: TGTGCCAGCAGCGTAGGGTCAGGGCCATCCTACGAGCAGTACTTC. The encoded protein is CASSVGSGPSYEQYF.

In this sample, this clonotype turned up many times. This chain joins TRBV20-1 and TRBJ2-3; D remains unclear. Germline V gene sequence: CDR1 DFQATT, CDR2 SNEGSKA (reference sequence). The CDR3 runs 14 residues. The germline V and J ends were trimmed by 0 bases and 6 bases, with 13 bases remaining between them. This CDR3 reads CSARDGPKWDTQYF. The CDR3 DNA reads TGCAGTGCTAGAGATGGACCAAAGTGGGATACGCAGTATTTT.

This clonotype was counted between two and nine times. The chain joins TRBV12-3 or TRBV12-4 to TRBJ1-6, with D hard to call. V lost 3 bases to trimming and J lost 9 bases, with 21 bases between them. CDR3 length: 17 amino acids. The CDR3 reads CASSLIIGPTKTSPLHF. CDR3 sequence (DNA): TGTGCCAGCAGTTTGATCATCGGGCCTACCAAGACTTCACCCCTCCACTTT.

The chain employs TRBV7-6 and TRBJ2-3, with a weak D call TRBD1 (6 bases). V was trimmed by 6 bases and J by 0 bases, leaving 13 bases between them. This CDR3 spans 15 amino acids. The V gene's germline CDR1 is SGHVS and CDR2 FNYEAQ. The CDR3: CASSLPGQSTDTQYF. CDR3 DNA sequence: TGTGCCAGCAGTCTACCGGGACAAAGCACAGATACGCAGTATTTT.

A few counts support this clonotype. The chain is built from TRBV18 and TRBJ2-1; 7 bases are a match to TRBD1. V was clipped by 3 bases and J by 3 bases; unmatched bases: 2. In germline, CDR1 is KGHSH, CDR2 LQKENI. This CDR3 is 14 amino acids long. The CDR3 DNA reads TGTGCCAGCTCACCTCCAGGGGGCTACAATGAGCAGTTCTTC. Translated, it gives CASSPPGGYNEQFF.

Ten or more counts support this clonotype. This sequence joins TRBV29-1 and TRBJ2-3, with 7 bases identical to TRBD2. The CDR3 is made up of 15 amino acids. The V segment lost 5 bases and the J segment 4 bases; nucleotides outside the gene matches: 12. Germline V gene lookup returns CDR1 SQVTM and CDR2 ANQGSEA. The CDR3 sequence is CSVWGGEFSPDTQYF. In DNA, the CDR3 is TGCAGCGTTTGGGGGGGGGAGTTTTCCCCAGATACGCAGTATTTT.

V gene TRBV27 combines with J gene TRBJ1-1; D gene uncertain. Germline V gene sequence: CDR1 MNHEY, CDR2 SMNVEV (reference sequence). This CDR3 has 15 amino acids. V was cut by 0 bases and J by 2 bases, with 10 bases left in between. CDR3 in DNA: TGTGCCAGCAGTTTATCCGCTGGGTCAAACACTGAAGCTTTCTTT. Translation: CASSLSAGSNTEAFF.

This clonotype has at least ten counts. The V and J genes are TRBV12-3 or TRBV12-4 and TRBJ2-7; TRBD2 agrees at 7 bases. J was trimmed by 6 bases and V by 3 bases; bases with no gene match: 8. The CDR3 length is 14 residues. CDR3 region: CASSFRMGEGEQYF. The CDR3 DNA is TGTGCCAGCAGTTTCAGAATGGGGGAGGGCGAGCAGTACTTC.